The rows below give T cell receptor beta chains drawn from one sample of a study of T cell repertoires in cytomegalovirus infection. TCRdb re-called the reads through MiXCR, storing one row per CDR3 protein. This table holds under 850,000 distinct CDR3 sequences, 35% found once. The sequenced sample was PBMCs. These receptors were taken from a human donor in good health (CMV status not recorded). Some clones in this sample may be carry-over from other donors' samples. CDR3s include the opening cysteine and the closing phenylalanine or tryptophan. The D gene is left open where the match is weak. Not all rows give a size; the values are once, few, many and, for expanded clones, a class.

D gene: .
V gene: TRBV7-9
clone size: many
J gene: TRBJ2-4
CDR3 protein: CASSLGQGNIQYF
CDR3 DNA: TGTGCCAGCAGCTTGGGCCAGGGGAACATTCAGTACTTC

D gene: .
V gene: TRBV12-3/TRBV12-4
clone size: few
J gene: TRBJ1-6
CDR3 protein: CASSLVGTNSPLHF
CDR3 DNA: TGTGCCAGCAGTTTAGTAGGGACGAATTCACCCCTCCACTTT

D gene: .
V gene: TRBV24-1
clone size: .
J gene: TRBJ1-5
CDR3 protein: CATSDPGSNQPQHF
CDR3 DNA: TGTGCCACCAGTGATCCGGGAAGCAATCAGCCCCAGCATTTT

D gene: TRBD2
V gene: TRBV7-2
clone size: .
J gene: TRBJ2-5
CDR3 protein: CASSLRLLAGTTGSETQYF
CDR3 DNA: TGTGCCAGCAGCTTACGGTTACTAGCGGGGACTACGGGGTCGGAGACCCAGTACTTC

D gene: TRBD2
V gene: TRBV28
clone size: few
J gene: TRBJ2-2
CDR3 protein: CASRKMTSRNTGELFF
CDR3 DNA: TGTGCCAGCAGGAAAATGACTAGCAGGAACACCGGGGAGCTGTTTTTT

D gene: .
V gene: TRBV7-6
clone size: many
J gene: TRBJ1-1
CDR3 protein: CASSFRGFPNSNTEAFF
CDR3 DNA: TGTGCCAGCAGCTTCAGGGGTTTCCCCAACAGCAACACTGAAGCTTTCTTT

D gene: .
V gene: TRBV4-1
clone size: .
J gene: TRBJ1-2
CDR3 protein: CASSQATDSSSVGYTF
CDR3 DNA: TGCGCCAGCAGCCAAGCTACGGACAGTTCTTCGGTGGGCTACACCTTC

D gene: TRBD1
V gene: TRBV30
clone size: .
J gene: TRBJ1-5
CDR3 protein: CAWNPQGAHQPQHF
CDR3 DNA: TGTGCCTGGAATCCTCAGGGGGCCCACCAGCCCCAGCATTTT

D gene: .
V gene: TRBV19
clone size: .
J gene: TRBJ1-1
CDR3 protein: CASNGERGRGTEAFF
CDR3 DNA: TGTGCCAGTAACGGGGAAAGAGGACGGGGGACTGAAGCTTTCTTT

D gene: .
V gene: TRBV7-2
clone size: many
J gene: TRBJ2-1
CDR3 protein: CASSPRGVSGPSYNEQFF
CDR3 DNA: TGTGCCAGCAGCCCCAGGGGGGTTAGCGGCCCCTCCTACAATGAGCAGTTCTTC

D gene: TRBD1
V gene: TRBV5-1
clone size: .
J gene: TRBJ2-2
CDR3 protein: CASSSRRDSKTGELFF
CDR3 DNA: TGCGCCAGCAGCTCCCGTCGGGACAGTAAGACCGGGGAGCTGTTTTTT

D gene: .
V gene: TRBV4-1
clone size: few
J gene: TRBJ2-3
CDR3 protein: CASSHLSSVPDTQYF
CDR3 DNA: TGCGCCAGCAGCCACCTCTCTTCGGTTCCAGATACGCAGTATTTT

D gene: .
V gene: TRBV2
clone size: many
J gene: TRBJ1-1
CDR3 protein: CASTQVGGRGETEAFF
CDR3 DNA: TGTGCCAGCACCCAAGTAGGGGGAAGGGGTGAGACTGAAGCTTTCTTT

D gene: .
V gene: TRBV7-6
clone size: few
J gene: TRBJ2-7
CDR3 protein: CASSRDGTPYEQYF
CDR3 DNA: TGTGCCAGCAGCCGGGACGGGACTCCCTACGAGCAGTACTTC

D gene: .
V gene: TRBV6-5
clone size: .
J gene: TRBJ2-7
CDR3 protein: CASSYSRTPRRFEQYF
CDR3 DNA: TGTGCCAGCAGTTACTCGCGTACTCCCCGTAGGTTTGAGCAGTACTTC

D gene: .
V gene: TRBV10-3
clone size: .
J gene: TRBJ1-3
CDR3 protein: CAISESIIRDRNTIYF
CDR3 DNA: TGTGCCATCAGTGAGTCGATAATAAGGGATCGAAACACCATATATTTT

D gene: TRBD2
V gene: TRBV29-1
clone size: few
J gene: TRBJ2-1
CDR3 protein: CSVDLLAGGHNEQFF
CDR3 DNA: TGCAGCGTTGATCTTCTAGCGGGCGGCCACAATGAGCAGTTCTTC

D gene: .
V gene: TRBV19
clone size: few
J gene: TRBJ1-1
CDR3 protein: CASSIGTGPGTEAFF
CDR3 DNA: TGTGCCAGTAGTATTGGTACAGGGCCGGGCACTGAAGCTTTCTTT

D gene: .
V gene: TRBV12-3/TRBV12-4
clone size: many
J gene: TRBJ1-2
CDR3 protein: CASTRTGNYGYTF
CDR3 DNA: TGTGCCAGCACCAGGACGGGCAACTATGGCTACACCTTC

D gene: .
V gene: TRBV20-1
clone size: .
J gene: TRBJ2-1
CDR3 protein: CSASILGRETYNEQFF
CDR3 DNA: TGCAGTGCTAGTATATTGGGCAGGGAGACCTACAATGAGCAGTTCTTC

D gene: .
V gene: TRBV20-1
clone size: few
J gene: TRBJ1-5
CDR3 protein: CSARDTPVSNQPQHF
CDR3 DNA: TGCAGTGCTAGAGATACCCCGGTTAGCAATCAGCCCCAGCATTTT

D gene: TRBD1
V gene: TRBV4-1
clone size: .
J gene: TRBJ1-4
CDR3 protein: CASSHIGDRGRKLFF
CDR3 DNA: TGCGCCAGCAGCCACATTGGGGACAGGGGGCGAAAACTGTTTTTT

D gene: TRBD1
V gene: TRBV24-1
clone size: .
J gene: TRBJ2-7
CDR3 protein: CSNSDSRDRGGYEQYF
CDR3 DNA: TGTTCCAACAGTGATTCCCGGGACAGAGGCGGCTACGAGCAGTACTTC

D gene: .
V gene: TRBV7-9
clone size: few
J gene: TRBJ1-1
CDR3 protein: CASSYQRGAFF
CDR3 DNA: TGTGCCAGCAGCTACCAAAGGGGGGCTTTCTTT

D gene: .
V gene: TRBV20-1
clone size: .
J gene: TRBJ1-6
CDR3 protein: CSARYEKVGSPLHF
CDR3 DNA: TGCAGTGCTAGGTATGAAAAAGTAGGATCACCCCTCCACTTT

D gene: .
V gene: TRBV7-6
clone size: many
J gene: TRBJ1-1
CDR3 protein: CATEPFWGITEAFF
CDR3 DNA: TGTGCCACCGAGCCCTTTTGGGGAATCACTGAAGCTTTCTTT

D gene: .
V gene: TRBV20-1
clone size: .
J gene: TRBJ2-7
CDR3 protein: CSARELLVQYF
CDR3 DNA: TGCAGTGCTAGAGAACTTCTCGTGCAGTACTTC

D gene: TRBD2
V gene: TRBV5-6
clone size: .
J gene: TRBJ2-5
CDR3 protein: CASSLARAGGFETQYF
CDR3 DNA: TGTGCCAGCAGCTTGGCCCGTGCGGGGGGATTCGAGACCCAGTACTTC

D gene: TRBD1
V gene: TRBV29-1
clone size: .
J gene: TRBJ1-5
CDR3 protein: CSVDPLDRGNQPQHF
CDR3 DNA: TGCAGCGTTGACCCGTTGGACAGGGGCAATCAGCCCCAGCATTTT

D gene: .
V gene: TRBV20-1
clone size: .
J gene: TRBJ2-7
CDR3 protein: CSARPTPGSWFAYEQYF
CDR3 DNA: TGCAGTGCTAGACCGACGCCCGGGAGCTGGTTCGCCTACGAGCAGTACTTC

D gene: TRBD1
V gene: TRBV12-3/TRBV12-4
clone size: .
J gene: TRBJ1-6
CDR3 protein: CASSLRSRTGYNSPLHF
CDR3 DNA: TGTGCCAGCAGTTTAAGGTCAAGGACAGGTTACAATTCACCCCTCCACTTT

D gene: .
V gene: TRBV19
clone size: .
J gene: TRBJ2-5
CDR3 protein: CASMFGGGPQETQYF
CDR3 DNA: TGTGCCAGTATGTTCGGCGGGGGCCCCCAAGAGACCCAGTACTTC

D gene: TRBD1
V gene: TRBV11-2
clone size: few
J gene: TRBJ1-2
CDR3 protein: CASRSHEQGQVDNGYTF
CDR3 DNA: TGTGCCAGCAGATCGCACGAGCAGGGACAGGTAGACAATGGCTACACCTTC

D gene: TRBD2
V gene: TRBV7-2
clone size: many
J gene: TRBJ2-1
CDR3 protein: CASRPRGLALPSSYNEQFF
CDR3 DNA: TGTGCCAGCAGACCTCGGGGACTAGCCTTACCAAGCTCCTACAATGAGCAGTTCTTC

D gene: TRBD1
V gene: TRBV28
clone size: many
J gene: TRBJ1-1
CDR3 protein: CASTTGVHWNTEAFF
CDR3 DNA: TGTGCCAGCACAACAGGGGTTCACTGGAACACTGAAGCTTTCTTT

D gene: TRBD1
V gene: TRBV29-1
clone size: few
J gene: TRBJ1-3
CDR3 protein: CSVDRAGTIYF
CDR3 DNA: TGCAGCGTAGACAGGGCCGGCACCATATATTTT

D gene: .
V gene: TRBV7-9
clone size: .
J gene: TRBJ1-5
CDR3 protein: CASSLGAGGGQPQHF
CDR3 DNA: TGTGCCAGCAGCTTAGGGGCCGGGGGAGGGCAGCCCCAGCATTTT

D gene: .
V gene: TRBV6-1
clone size: .
J gene: TRBJ1-4
CDR3 protein: CASSETPGEGGEKLFF
CDR3 DNA: TGTGCCAGCAGTGAAACGCCAGGGGAAGGGGGAGAAAAACTGTTTTTT

D gene: TRBD2
V gene: TRBV5-1
clone size: .
J gene: TRBJ2-1
CDR3 protein: CASGAPSGRNEQFF
CDR3 DNA: TGCGCCAGCGGCGCGCCTAGCGGGAGGAATGAGCAGTTCTTC

D gene: TRBD1
V gene: TRBV7-2
clone size: many
J gene: TRBJ1-3
CDR3 protein: CASSSDRGLSGNTIYF
CDR3 DNA: TGTGCCAGCAGCTCGGACAGGGGGCTCTCTGGAAACACCATATATTTT

D gene: .
V gene: TRBV5-1
clone size: .
J gene: TRBJ1-1
CDR3 protein: CASSLDGAEAFF
CDR3 DNA: TGCGCCAGCAGCTTGGACGGAGCTGAAGCTTTCTTT

D gene: .
V gene: TRBV19
clone size: few
J gene: TRBJ2-1
CDR3 protein: CASSMRDRYNEQFF
CDR3 DNA: TGTGCCAGTAGTATGAGGGATCGCTACAATGAGCAGTTCTTC

D gene: .
V gene: TRBV27
clone size: few
J gene: TRBJ2-7
CDR3 protein: CASSPAFRDKSYEQYF
CDR3 DNA: TGTGCCAGCAGTCCCGCCTTCCGGGACAAATCCTACGAGCAGTACTTC

D gene: .
V gene: TRBV7-6
clone size: .
J gene: TRBJ1-1
CDR3 protein: CASSSEAGANTEAFF
CDR3 DNA: TGTGCCAGCAGCTCCGAGGCAGGGGCTAACACTGAAGCTTTCTTT

D gene: TRBD1
V gene: TRBV6-1
clone size: few
J gene: TRBJ2-2
CDR3 protein: CASSEAVGTGRTGELFF
CDR3 DNA: TGTGCCAGCAGTGAAGCTGTGGGGACAGGTAGAACCGGGGAGCTGTTTTTT

D gene: TRBD1
V gene: TRBV5-1
clone size: few
J gene: TRBJ1-5
CDR3 protein: CASSLGGTGKNQPQHF
CDR3 DNA: TGCGCCAGCAGCTTGGGCGGGACAGGAAAAAATCAGCCCCAGCATTTT

D gene: TRBD2
V gene: TRBV5-1
clone size: .
J gene: TRBJ2-5
CDR3 protein: CASSLVASGNSETQYF
CDR3 DNA: TGCGCCAGCAGCTTGGTGGCTAGCGGGAATAGTGAGACCCAGTACTTC

D gene: TRBD2
V gene: TRBV19
clone size: few
J gene: TRBJ2-1
CDR3 protein: CASTLIGGGYNEQFF
CDR3 DNA: TGTGCCAGTACTCTCATCGGGGGGGGGTACAATGAGCAGTTCTTC

D gene: .
V gene: TRBV28
clone size: few
J gene: TRBJ1-6
CDR3 protein: CASRYEFGNSPLHF
CDR3 DNA: TGTGCCAGCAGATATGAGTTTGGAAATTCACCCCTCCACTTT

D gene: .
V gene: TRBV6-5
clone size: .
J gene: TRBJ1-2
CDR3 protein: CASRPGRNYGYTF
CDR3 DNA: TGTGCCAGCAGGCCGGGACGGAACTATGGCTACACCTTC